This entry features one T cell receptor (beta chain) sequence. The data are from a study of blood T cell repertoires in COVID-19. Study at large: Sources were T cells, B-cell-depleted T cells, or PBMCs; the material itself was cDNA or gDNA.

CDR1 and CDR2 (germline): MNHEY, SVGAGI. The CDR3 is 14 amino acids. V lost 6 bases, J lost 7 bases, and 16 bases lay in between. Profiling relied on immunoSEQ multiplex PCR, and the TCRdb table lists in-frame clones only, not all of them. The sample holds under 250,000 clones; around 82% are singletons and the top ten take more than 8%. This sequence joins TRBV6-5 and TRBJ2-1, with D possibly being TRBD1 (6 bases). The sequenced sample consisted of peripheral blood. The clonotype comes from a woman in her forties or fifties with acute or convalescent COVID-19. CDR3 nucleotide sequence: TGTGCCAGCAGCTTGACAGGTAGTAGGAATGAGCAGTTCTTC. It specifies CASSLTGSRNEQFF.